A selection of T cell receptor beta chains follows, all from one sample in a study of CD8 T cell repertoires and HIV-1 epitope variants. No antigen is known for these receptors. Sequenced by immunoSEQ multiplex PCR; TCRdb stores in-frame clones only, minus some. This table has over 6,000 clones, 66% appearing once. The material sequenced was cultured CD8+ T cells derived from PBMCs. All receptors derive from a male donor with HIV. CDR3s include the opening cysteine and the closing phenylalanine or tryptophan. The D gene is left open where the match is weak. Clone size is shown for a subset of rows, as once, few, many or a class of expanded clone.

CDR3: CASTWGGGGNEQFF; DNA: TGTGCCAGCACATGGGGAGGCGGTGGAAATGAGCAGTTCTTC; size: -; V: TRBV6-5; J: TRBJ2-1; D: -
CDR3: CASSLGGGGQPDRDF; DNA: TGTGCCAGCAGCTTGGGAGGCGGGGGGCAGCCTGATCGAGACTTC; size: once; V: TRBV5-5; J: TRBJ2-7; D: TRBD2
CDR3: CASSSTSGSPYNEQFF; DNA: TGTGCCAGCAGTAGCACTAGCGGGAGTCCCTACAATGAGCAGTTCTTC; size: -; V: TRBV27; J: TRBJ2-1; D: TRBD2
CDR3: CASSLIAGTYEQYF; DNA: TGTGCCAGCAGCTTAATAGCGGGGACCTACGAGCAGTACTTC; size: -; V: TRBV7-2; J: TRBJ2-7; D: TRBD2
CDR3: CASSWTPSTGELFF; DNA: TGTGCCAGCAGCTGGACTCCGAGCACCGGGGAGCTGTTTTTT; size: few; V: TRBV7-9; J: TRBJ2-2; D: -
CDR3: CASSFFGQENEQFF; DNA: TGTGCCAGCAGTTTTTTCGGACAGGAAAATGAGCAGTTCTTC; size: -; V: TRBV28; J: TRBJ2-1; D: TRBD1
CDR3: CATSSTSGGADTQYF; DNA: TGTGCCACCAGCAGTACTAGCGGGGGGGCAGATACGCAGTATTTT; size: -; V: TRBV15; J: TRBJ2-3; D: TRBD2
CDR3: CASSPGIGRIYEQYF; DNA: TGTGCCAGCAGTCCTGGGATAGGTCGTATCTACGAGCAGTACTTC; size: -; V: TRBV28; J: TRBJ2-7; D: -
CDR3: CASSLTGSAYEQYF; DNA: TGTGCCAGCAGCCTGACAGGTTCCGCCTACGAGCAGTACTTC; size: -; V: TRBV5-6; J: TRBJ2-7; D: -
CDR3: CASSLDLRQGLYEQYF; DNA: TGTGCCAGCAGCTTGGACTTAAGACAGGGGTTGTACGAGCAGTACTTC; size: -; V: TRBV5-4; J: TRBJ2-7; D: TRBD1
CDR3: CASSVNTGELFF; DNA: TGTGCCAGCAGCGTAAACACCGGGGAGCTGTTTTTT; size: -; V: TRBV9; J: TRBJ2-2; D: -
CDR3: CASSIGLRGYTEAFF; DNA: TGTGCCAGTAGTATAGGTCTACGGGGATACACTGAAGCTTTCTTT; size: few; V: TRBV19; J: TRBJ1-1; D: -
CDR3: CASSPGGAGDEKLFF; DNA: TGTGCCAGCAGCCCGGGGGGAGCGGGGGATGAAAAACTGTTTTTT; size: few; V: TRBV9; J: TRBJ1-4; D: -
CDR3: CASSIRQGSETQYF; DNA: TGTGCCAGTAGTATTAGACAGGGTTCGGAGACCCAGTACTTC; size: -; V: TRBV19; J: TRBJ2-5; D: TRBD1
CDR3: CASSLGQSLFDEQYF; DNA: TGTGCCAGCAGCTTAGGACAGAGCCTATTTGACGAGCAGTACTTC; size: -; V: TRBV7-9; J: TRBJ2-7; D: -
CDR3: CASSLSDFHEQYF; DNA: TGTGCCAGCAGCCTCAGTGACTTCCACGAGCAGTACTTC; size: -; V: TRBV7-2; J: TRBJ2-7; D: -
CDR3: CASSEYRPDTGELFF; DNA: TGTGCCAGCAGTGAATACCGGCCTGACACCGGGGAGCTGTTTTTT; size: -; V: TRBV2; J: TRBJ2-2; D: -
CDR3: CASSFTNVGGGNEQFF; DNA: TGTGCCAGCAGCTTCACTAACGTGGGGGGCGGAAATGAGCAGTTCTTC; size: -; V: TRBV7-8; J: TRBJ2-1; D: -
CDR3: CASSLVGQTPRTGNYGYTF; DNA: TGTGCCAGCAGCTTAGTGGGGCAGACCCCACGGACGGGAAACTATGGCTACACCTTC; size: few; V: TRBV7-9; J: TRBJ1-2; D: -
CDR3: CASSAGTAEQYF; DNA: TGTGCCAGCAGCGCCGGGACAGCCGAGCAGTACTTC; size: -; V: TRBV9; J: TRBJ2-7; D: TRBD1
CDR3: CASRDKDGSGAQETQYF; DNA: TGCGCCAGCAGGGACAAAGATGGCAGTGGCGCCCAAGAGACCCAGTACTTC; size: -; V: TRBV23-1; J: TRBJ2-5; D: -
CDR3: CASRSGGAIGYTF; DNA: TGTGCCAGCAGGTCAGGGGGGGCCATTGGCTACACCTTC; size: -; V: TRBV9; J: TRBJ1-2; D: TRBD1
CDR3: CATRAGTLKGDGYTF; DNA: TGTGCCACCCGGGCCGGGACACTAAAAGGGGATGGCTACACCTTC; size: -; V: TRBV19; J: TRBJ1-2; D: -
CDR3: CASSLRDRATDTQYF; DNA: TGTGCCAGCAGCTTAAGGGACAGGGCCACAGATACGCAGTATTTT; size: few; V: TRBV13; J: TRBJ2-3; D: TRBD1
CDR3: CASLRGPVEKLFF; DNA: TGTGCCAGCCTAAGGGGGCCCGTGGAAAAACTGTTTTTT; size: -; V: TRBV7-9; J: TRBJ1-4; D: TRBD1
CDR3: CASSLPPGKAFF; DNA: TGTGCCAGCAGCCTACCTCCCGGGAAGGCTTTCTTT; size: -; V: TRBV27; J: TRBJ1-1; D: -
CDR3: CASQLTSSSYNEQFF; DNA: TGTGCCAGTCAACTTACTTCGAGCTCCTACAATGAGCAGTTCTTC; size: -; V: TRBV19; J: TRBJ2-1; D: -
CDR3: CASSPKGRDREFYGYTF; DNA: TGTGCCAGCAGCCCAAAGGGGCGGGACAGGGAGTTCTATGGCTACACCTTC; size: -; V: TRBV7-3; J: TRBJ1-2; D: TRBD1
CDR3: CSVGGGIDRSNQPQHF; DNA: TGCAGCGTTGGGGGGGGGATCGACAGGAGCAATCAGCCCCAGCATTTT; size: -; V: TRBV29-1; J: TRBJ1-5; D: -
CDR3: CAWSGRDAWTYGYTF; DNA: TGTGCCTGGAGTGGACGGGACGCTTGGACCTATGGCTACACCTTC; size: -; V: TRBV30; J: TRBJ1-2; D: -
CDR3: CSVEGPSGINEQFF; DNA: TGCAGCGTCGAGGGTCCCTCGGGGATCAATGAGCAGTTCTTC; size: -; V: TRBV29-1; J: TRBJ2-1; D: -
CDR3: CASSPPAGGPGETQYF; DNA: TGCGCCAGCAGCCCTCCAGCGGGAGGGCCTGGTGAGACCCAGTACTTC; size: -; V: TRBV5-1; J: TRBJ2-5; D: TRBD2
CDR3: CASSLATGTGELFF; DNA: TGTGCCAGCAGCTTGGCCACGGGGACCGGGGAGCTGTTTTTT; size: -; V: TRBV5-4; J: TRBJ2-2; D: -
CDR3: CASSLGPTNQPQHF; DNA: TGTGCCAGCAGTTTAGGGCCGACTAATCAGCCCCAGCATTTT; size: -; V: TRBV28; J: TRBJ1-5; D: -
CDR3: CASSYGGDRGHNEQFF; DNA: TGTGCCAGCAGTTACGGGGGGGACAGGGGCCACAATGAGCAGTTCTTC; size: -; V: TRBV6-6; J: TRBJ2-1; D: TRBD1
CDR3: CASSEWGTASTDTQYF; DNA: TGTGCCAGCAGTGAATGGGGGACAGCTAGCACAGATACGCAGTATTTT; size: once; V: TRBV6-1; J: TRBJ2-3; D: TRBD1
CDR3: CATSRDRGLNTEAFF; DNA: TGTGCCACCAGCAGAGACCGGGGTTTAAACACTGAAGCTTTCTTT; size: few; V: TRBV15; J: TRBJ1-1; D: -
CDR3: CATSENTPNTEAFF; DNA: TGTGCCACCAGCGAAAACACCCCGAACACTGAAGCTTTCTTT; size: -; V: TRBV15; J: TRBJ1-1; D: -
CDR3: CASSLFEGAEAFF; DNA: TGTGCCAGCAGTTTATTTGAGGGGGCTGAAGCTTTCTTT; size: once; V: TRBV28; J: TRBJ1-1; D: -
CDR3: CASSSLAGGPDEQYF; DNA: TGTGCCAGCAGCTCCCTAGCGGGAGGGCCCGACGAGCAGTACTTC; size: -; V: TRBV7-9; J: TRBJ2-7; D: TRBD2
CDR3: CASSSGGTEAFF; DNA: TGTGCCAGCAGTTCAGGGGGCACTGAAGCTTTCTTT; size: -; V: TRBV28; J: TRBJ1-1; D: TRBD1
CDR3: CASSELPQDLDYGYTF; DNA: TGTGCCAGCAGTGAACTTCCACAAGACCTAGACTATGGCTACACCTTC; size: large; V: TRBV6-1; J: TRBJ1-2; D: -
CDR3: CASSSDPGGSRNTIYF; DNA: TGTGCCAGCAGTTCGGATCCAGGGGGTAGTCGGAACACCATATATTTT; size: -; V: TRBV6-6; J: TRBJ1-3; D: TRBD1
CDR3: CASSVGTSGYNEQFF; DNA: TGTGCCAGCAGCGTCGGGACTAGCGGTTACAATGAGCAGTTCTTC; size: -; V: TRBV5-5; J: TRBJ2-1; D: TRBD2
CDR3: CASSYGGDTSYEQYF; DNA: TGTGCCAGCAGTTACGGCGGGGACACTTCTTACGAGCAGTACTTC; size: -; V: TRBV6-5; J: TRBJ2-7; D: -
CDR3: CASSLGQYLREQYF; DNA: TGTGCCAGCAGCTTGGGACAGTACCTTCGTGAGCAGTACTTC; size: once; V: TRBV7-1; J: TRBJ2-7; D: TRBD1
CDR3: CASSPMTGGNEQYF; DNA: TGCGCCAGCAGCCCAATGACCGGGGGTAACGAGCAGTACTTC; size: -; V: TRBV5-1; J: TRBJ2-7; D: -